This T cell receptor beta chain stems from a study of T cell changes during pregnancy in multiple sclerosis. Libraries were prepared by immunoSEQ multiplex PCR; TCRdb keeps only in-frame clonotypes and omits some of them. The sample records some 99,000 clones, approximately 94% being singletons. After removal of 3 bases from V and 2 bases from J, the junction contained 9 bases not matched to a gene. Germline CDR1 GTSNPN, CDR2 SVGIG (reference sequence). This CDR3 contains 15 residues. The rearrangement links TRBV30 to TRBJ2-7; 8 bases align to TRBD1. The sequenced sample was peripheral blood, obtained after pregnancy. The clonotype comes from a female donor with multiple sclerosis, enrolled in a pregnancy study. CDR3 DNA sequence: TGTGCCTGGAGCAGAGGGCAGGGGGCTACCTACGAGCAGTACTTC. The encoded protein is CAWSRGQGATYEQYF.